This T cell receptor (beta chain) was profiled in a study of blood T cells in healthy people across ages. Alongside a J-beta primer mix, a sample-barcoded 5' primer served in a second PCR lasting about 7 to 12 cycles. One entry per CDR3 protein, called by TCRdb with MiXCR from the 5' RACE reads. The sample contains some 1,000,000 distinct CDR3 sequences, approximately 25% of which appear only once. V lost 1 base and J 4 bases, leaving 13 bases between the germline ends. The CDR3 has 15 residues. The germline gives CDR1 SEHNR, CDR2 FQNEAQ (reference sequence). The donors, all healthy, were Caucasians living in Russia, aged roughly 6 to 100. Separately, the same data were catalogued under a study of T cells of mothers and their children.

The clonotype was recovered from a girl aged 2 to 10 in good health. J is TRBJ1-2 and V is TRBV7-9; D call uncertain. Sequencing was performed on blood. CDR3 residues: CASSLVGLGPYGYTF. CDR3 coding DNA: TGTGCCAGCAGCTTAGTGGGCCTCGGCCCCTATGGCTACACCTTC. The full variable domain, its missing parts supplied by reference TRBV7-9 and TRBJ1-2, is DTGVSQNPRHKITKRGQNVTFRCDPISEHNRLYWYRQTLGQGPEFLTYFQNEAQLEKSRLLSDRFSAERPKGSFSTLEIQRTEQGDSAMYLCASSLVGLGPYGYTFGSGTRLTVV.